This T cell receptor (beta chain) was recovered during a study of blood T cell repertoires in COVID-19. The CDR3 consists of 13 residues. CDR1 LNHDA and CDR2 SQIVND come from the germline V gene (reference sequence). V dropped 6 bases and J dropped 10 bases, with 18 bases sitting between them. This table comes from immunoSEQ multiplex PCR, and its TCRdb copy is limited to in-frame clones, with some not included. Here the sample spans approximately 160,000 clones, around 82% being singletons. This sequence was found in a woman aged 45 to 65 in a cohort exposed to, infected with or recovered from COVID-19 (not recorded which). The chain uses TRBV19 and TRBJ1-1; tentative D call: TRBD1 (6 bases). The specimen sequenced was PBMCs or T cells enriched from blood (not recorded which). The CDR3 loop is CASSVNRVQRAFF. In DNA, the CDR3 is TGTGCCAGTAGCGTAAACAGGGTTCAACGAGCTTTCTTT.